The clone carrying this TCR beta chain has just a few counts. Each CDR3 protein is one row after TCRdb ran MiXCR on the RT-PCR reads. This table holds a few hundred thousand distinct CDR3 sequences, about 11% found once. Germline lookup yields CDR1 KGHSH and CDR2 LQKENI. This CDR3 has 12 amino acids. Trimming cost V 5 bases and J 3 bases, with 7 bases left between them. The sample is drawn from a study of response to subunit inactivated influenza vaccine. These data were also filed under a second study, of T cells expressing NK-cell markers. That paper states: A 5'RACE template switching approach incorporating UMIs was used to make TCR beta cDNA. In several donors, these clonotypes also led the CD3+CD56-NKG2C+ fraction.

V usage is TRBV18 and J usage is TRBJ1-1; D ambiguous. Sequenced material: PBMCs from blood, taken on the day of vaccination. This clonotype was obtained from a man over 45 who received an inactivated influenza vaccine. The CDR3 region is CASSKEHTEAFF. The CDR3 nucleotides are TGTGCCAGCTCAAAGGAGCACACTGAAGCTTTCTTT.